This T cell receptor beta chain came from a study of CD4 T cells in relation to SARS-CoV-2 and coronaviruses. Profiled with immunoSEQ multiplex PCR; TCRdb holds only in-frame clones, not every one. The data contain about 22,000 clones, 76% of them seen just once; the ten biggest clones take up 17%. Study observations and caveats: In around three fifths of donors, memory CD4+ clonotypes crossrecognized SARS-CoV-2 and at least one common cold coronavirus spike.

The trim removed 0 bases at V and 8 bases at J, leaving 3 bases unmatched. Germline CDR1 and CDR2: SEHNR and FQNEAQ (reference sequence). This CDR3 has 13 residues. Unexposed donor CD4+ T cells date from about 2011-2019, before the COVID-19 pandemic. The cells were cultured for roughly 11 days before CD4+ T cells were isolated. Testing used SARS-CoV-2 S/N and four cold-coronavirus spikes on unexposed-donor CD4+ T cells, cells permitting. A remark on this clone: The antigen remains unidentified.

This receptor was identified in a human donor in good health. Material: CD4+ T cells from PBMCs, cultured in vitro. The chain links TRBV7-9 to TRBJ1-2, with 7 bases matching TRBD1. Here the CDR3 reads CASSLAQGDGYTF. CDR3 nucleotides: TGTGCCAGCAGCTTAGCGCAGGGGGACGGCTACACCTTC.